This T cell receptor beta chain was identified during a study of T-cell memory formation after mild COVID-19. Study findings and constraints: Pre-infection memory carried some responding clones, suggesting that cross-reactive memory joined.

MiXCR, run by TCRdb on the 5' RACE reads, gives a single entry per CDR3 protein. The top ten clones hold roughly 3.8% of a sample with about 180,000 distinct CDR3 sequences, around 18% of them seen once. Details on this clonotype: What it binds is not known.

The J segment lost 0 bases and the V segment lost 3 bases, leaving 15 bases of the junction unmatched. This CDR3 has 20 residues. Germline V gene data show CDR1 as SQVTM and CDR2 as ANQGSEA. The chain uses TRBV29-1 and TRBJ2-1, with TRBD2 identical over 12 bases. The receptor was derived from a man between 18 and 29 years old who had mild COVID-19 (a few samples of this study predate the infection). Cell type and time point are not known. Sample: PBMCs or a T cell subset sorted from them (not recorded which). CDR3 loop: CSVDLAPTSGGWSSYNEQFF. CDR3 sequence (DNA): TGCAGCGTTGACCTTGCCCCGACTAGCGGGGGCTGGAGCTCCTACAATGAGCAGTTCTTC.